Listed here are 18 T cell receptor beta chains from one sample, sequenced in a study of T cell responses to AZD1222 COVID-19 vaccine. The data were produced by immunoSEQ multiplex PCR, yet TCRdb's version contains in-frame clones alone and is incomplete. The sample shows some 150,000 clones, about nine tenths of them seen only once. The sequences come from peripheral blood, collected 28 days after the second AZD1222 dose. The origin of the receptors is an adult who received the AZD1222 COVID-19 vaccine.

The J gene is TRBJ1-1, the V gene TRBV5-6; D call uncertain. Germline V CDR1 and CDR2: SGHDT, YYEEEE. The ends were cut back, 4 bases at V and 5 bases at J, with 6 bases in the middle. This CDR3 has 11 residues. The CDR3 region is CASSRRTEAFF. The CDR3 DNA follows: TGTGCCAGCAGCCGTCGGACTGAAGCTTTCTTT.

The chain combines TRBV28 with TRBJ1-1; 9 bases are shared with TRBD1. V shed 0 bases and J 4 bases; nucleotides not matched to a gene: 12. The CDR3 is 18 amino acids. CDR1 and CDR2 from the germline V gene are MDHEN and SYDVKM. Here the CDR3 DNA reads TGTGCCAGCAGTTTATGGAGTAACCACAGGGGGCAGGGCACTGAAGCTTTCTTT. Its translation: CASSLWSNHRGQGTEAFF.

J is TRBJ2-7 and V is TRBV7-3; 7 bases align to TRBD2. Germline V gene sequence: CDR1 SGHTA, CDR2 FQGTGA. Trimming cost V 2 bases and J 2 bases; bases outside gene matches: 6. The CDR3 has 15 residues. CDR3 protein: CASSLAGDSPYEQYF. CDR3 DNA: TGTGCCAGCAGCTTAGCGGGGGATTCTCCCTACGAGCAGTACTTC.

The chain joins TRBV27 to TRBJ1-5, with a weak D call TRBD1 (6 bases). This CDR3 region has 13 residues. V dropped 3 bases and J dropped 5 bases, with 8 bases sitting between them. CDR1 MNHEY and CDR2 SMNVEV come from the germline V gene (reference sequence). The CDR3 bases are TGTGCCAGCAGTTTGAGGGGGGATCAGCCCCAGCATTTT. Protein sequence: CASSLRGDQPQHF.

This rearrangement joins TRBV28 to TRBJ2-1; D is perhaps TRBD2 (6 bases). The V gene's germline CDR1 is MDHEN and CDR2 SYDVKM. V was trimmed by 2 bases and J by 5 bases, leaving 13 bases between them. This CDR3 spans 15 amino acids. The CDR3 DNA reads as TGTGCCAGCAGTTTACCGGGAGTAGGTAACAATGAGCAGTTCTTC. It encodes CASSLPGVGNNEQFF.

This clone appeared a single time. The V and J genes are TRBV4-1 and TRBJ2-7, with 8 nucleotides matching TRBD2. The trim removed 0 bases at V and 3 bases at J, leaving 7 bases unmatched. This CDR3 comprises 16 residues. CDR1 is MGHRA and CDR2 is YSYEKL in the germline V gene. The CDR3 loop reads CASSQDELAGLYEQYF. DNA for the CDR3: TGCGCCAGCAGCCAAGATGAGCTAGCGGGCCTCTACGAGCAGTACTTC.

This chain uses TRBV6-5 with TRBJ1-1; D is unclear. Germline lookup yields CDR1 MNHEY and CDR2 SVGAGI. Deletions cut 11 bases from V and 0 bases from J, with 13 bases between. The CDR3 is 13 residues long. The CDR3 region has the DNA TGTGCCTCCTTTCCGGCAGTGAACACTGAAGCTTTCTTT. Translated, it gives CASFPAVNTEAFF.

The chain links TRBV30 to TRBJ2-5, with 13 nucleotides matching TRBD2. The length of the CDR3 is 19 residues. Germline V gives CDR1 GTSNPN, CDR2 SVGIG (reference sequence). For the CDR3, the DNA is TGTGCTCTCCACACCGCGCGCGTCACTAGCGGGAGGGCCGGAGAGACCCAGTACTTC. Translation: CALHTARVTSGRAGETQYF.

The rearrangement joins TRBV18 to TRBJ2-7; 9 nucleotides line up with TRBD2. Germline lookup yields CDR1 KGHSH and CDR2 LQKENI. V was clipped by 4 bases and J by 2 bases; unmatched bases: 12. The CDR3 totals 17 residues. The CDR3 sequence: CASSLGLEAGGAYEQYF. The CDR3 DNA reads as TGTGCCAGCTCACTGGGCTTAGAAGCGGGAGGCGCCTACGAGCAGTACTTC.

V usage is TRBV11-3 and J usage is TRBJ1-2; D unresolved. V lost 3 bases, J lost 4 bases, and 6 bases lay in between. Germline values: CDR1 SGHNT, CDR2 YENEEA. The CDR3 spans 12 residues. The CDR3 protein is CASSLGAYGYTF. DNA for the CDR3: TGTGCCAGCAGCTTGGGTGCCTATGGCTACACCTTC.

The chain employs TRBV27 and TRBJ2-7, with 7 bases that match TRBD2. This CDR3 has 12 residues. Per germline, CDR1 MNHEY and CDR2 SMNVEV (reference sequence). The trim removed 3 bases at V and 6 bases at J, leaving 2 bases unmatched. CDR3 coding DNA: TGTGCCAGCAGTTTTTCGGGAGGCGAGCAGTACTTC. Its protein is CASSFSGGEQYF.

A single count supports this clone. The CDR3 region is CASSLPVGAYNEQFF. As DNA, the CDR3 is TGTGCCAGCAGCCTCCCGGTAGGGGCCTACAATGAGCAGTTCTTC. The J gene is TRBJ2-1, the V gene TRBV7-9; tentatively, D is TRBD1 (5 bases). Looked up from germline, CDR1 is SEHNR and CDR2 is FQNEAQ (reference sequence). CDR3 size: 15 residues. Trimming took off 5 bases at V and 2 bases at J, with 13 bases between the two ends.

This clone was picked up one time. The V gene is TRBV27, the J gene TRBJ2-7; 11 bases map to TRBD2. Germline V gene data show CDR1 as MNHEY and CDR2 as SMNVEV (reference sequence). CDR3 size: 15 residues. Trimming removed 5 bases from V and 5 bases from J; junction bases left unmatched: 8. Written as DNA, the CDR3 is TGTGCCAGCAGTCCCACTAGCGGGAGAAGCCACGAGCAGTACTTC. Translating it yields CASSPTSGRSHEQYF.

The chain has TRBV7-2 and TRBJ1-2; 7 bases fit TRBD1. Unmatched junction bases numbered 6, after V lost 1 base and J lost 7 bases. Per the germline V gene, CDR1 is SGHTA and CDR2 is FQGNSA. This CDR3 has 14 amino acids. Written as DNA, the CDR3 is TGTGCCAGCAGCTTAGAGGGACAGCTATTTGGCTACACCTTC. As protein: CASSLEGQLFGYTF.

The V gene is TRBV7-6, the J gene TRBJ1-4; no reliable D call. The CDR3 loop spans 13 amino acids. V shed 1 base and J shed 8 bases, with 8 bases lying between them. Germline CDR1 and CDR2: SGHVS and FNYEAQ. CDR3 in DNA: TGTGCCAGCAGCTTAGGAGCGGGGGAAAAACTGTTTTTT. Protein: CASSLGAGEKLFF.

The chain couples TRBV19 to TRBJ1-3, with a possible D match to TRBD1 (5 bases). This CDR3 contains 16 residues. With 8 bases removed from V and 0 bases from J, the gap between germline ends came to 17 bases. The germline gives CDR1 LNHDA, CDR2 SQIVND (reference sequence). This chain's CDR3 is CASSSVSQGSGNTIYF. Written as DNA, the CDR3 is TGTGCCAGTTCTTCGGTATCCCAGGGCTCTGGAAACACCATATATTTT.

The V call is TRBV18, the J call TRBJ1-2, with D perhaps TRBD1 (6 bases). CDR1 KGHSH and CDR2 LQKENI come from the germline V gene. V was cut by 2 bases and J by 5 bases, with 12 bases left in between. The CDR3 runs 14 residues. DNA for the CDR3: TGTGCCAGCTCACCAAGGACAGAATCTTATGGCTACACCTTC. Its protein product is CASSPRTESYGYTF.

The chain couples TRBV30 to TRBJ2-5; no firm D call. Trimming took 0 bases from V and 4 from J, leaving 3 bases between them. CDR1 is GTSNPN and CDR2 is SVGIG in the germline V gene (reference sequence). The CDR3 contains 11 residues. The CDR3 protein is CAWSVGETQYF. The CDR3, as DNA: TGTGCCTGGAGTGTAGGAGAGACCCAGTACTTC.